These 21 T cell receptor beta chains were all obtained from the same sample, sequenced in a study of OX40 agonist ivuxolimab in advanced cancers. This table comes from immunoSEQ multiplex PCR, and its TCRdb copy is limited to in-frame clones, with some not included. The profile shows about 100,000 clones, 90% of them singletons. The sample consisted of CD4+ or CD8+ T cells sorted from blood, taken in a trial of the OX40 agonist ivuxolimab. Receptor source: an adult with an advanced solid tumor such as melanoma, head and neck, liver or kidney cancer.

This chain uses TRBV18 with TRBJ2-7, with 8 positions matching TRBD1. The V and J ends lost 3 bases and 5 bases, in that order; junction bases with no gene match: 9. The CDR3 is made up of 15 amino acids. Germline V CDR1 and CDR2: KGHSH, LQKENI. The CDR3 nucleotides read TGTGCCAGCTCACCGGGGACGGACAGGGTCAACGAGCAGTACTTC. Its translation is CASSPGTDRVNEQYF.

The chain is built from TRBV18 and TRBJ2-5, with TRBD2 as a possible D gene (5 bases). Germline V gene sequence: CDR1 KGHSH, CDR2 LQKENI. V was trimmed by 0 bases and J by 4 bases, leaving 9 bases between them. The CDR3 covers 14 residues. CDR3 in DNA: TGTGCCAGCTCACCACCGGGAGTCAGAGAGACCCAGTACTTC. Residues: CASSPPGVRETQYF.

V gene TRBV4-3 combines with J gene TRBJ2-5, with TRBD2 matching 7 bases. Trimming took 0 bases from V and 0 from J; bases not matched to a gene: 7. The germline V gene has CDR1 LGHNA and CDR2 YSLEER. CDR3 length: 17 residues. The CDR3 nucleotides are TGCGCCAGCAGCCAAGAAAGTAGTAGCGGGTACCAAGAGACCCAGTACTTC. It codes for CASSQESSSGYQETQYF.

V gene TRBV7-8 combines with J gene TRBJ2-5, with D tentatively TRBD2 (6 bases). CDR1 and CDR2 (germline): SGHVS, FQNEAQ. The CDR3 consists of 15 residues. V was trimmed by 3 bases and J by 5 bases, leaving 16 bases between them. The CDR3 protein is CASSLREVVRETQYF. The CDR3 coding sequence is TGTGCCAGCAGCTTGCGGGAAGTAGTCCGGGAGACCCAGTACTTC.

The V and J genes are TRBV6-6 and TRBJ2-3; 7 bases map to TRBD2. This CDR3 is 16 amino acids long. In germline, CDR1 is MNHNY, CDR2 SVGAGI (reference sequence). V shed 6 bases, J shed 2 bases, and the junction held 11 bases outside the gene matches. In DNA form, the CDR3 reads TGTGCCAGCAGGGCAACTAGCGTTCGTTTCACAGATACGCAGTATTTT. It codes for CASRATSVRFTDTQYF.

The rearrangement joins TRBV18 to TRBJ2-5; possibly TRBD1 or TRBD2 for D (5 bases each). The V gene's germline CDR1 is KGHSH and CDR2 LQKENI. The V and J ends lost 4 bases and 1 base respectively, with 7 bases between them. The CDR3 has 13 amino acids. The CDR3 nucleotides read TGTGCCAGCTCACGGGACGTCCAAGAGACCCAGTACTTC. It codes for CASSRDVQETQYF.

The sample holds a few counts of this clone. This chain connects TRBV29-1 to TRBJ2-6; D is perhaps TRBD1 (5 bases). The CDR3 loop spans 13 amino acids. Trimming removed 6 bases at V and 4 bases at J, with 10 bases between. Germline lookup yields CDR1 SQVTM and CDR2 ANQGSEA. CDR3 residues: CSVQVAGANVLTF. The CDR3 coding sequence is TGCAGCGTACAGGTTGCGGGGGCCAACGTCCTGACTTTC.

This CDR3 reads CANLLLNTEAFF. The CDR3 nucleotides read TGTGCCAACCTACTCCTGAACACTGAAGCTTTCTTT. The rearrangement uses TRBV6-5 and TRBJ1-1; D uncertain. This CDR3 has 12 amino acids. Per germline, CDR1 MNHEY and CDR2 SVGAGI. V lost 10 bases, J lost 0 bases, and 9 bases lay in between.

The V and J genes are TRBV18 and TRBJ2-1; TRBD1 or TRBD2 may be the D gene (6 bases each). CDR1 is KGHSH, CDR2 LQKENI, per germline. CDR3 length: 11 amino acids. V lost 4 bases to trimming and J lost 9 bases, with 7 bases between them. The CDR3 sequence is CASSQGGEQFF. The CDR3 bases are TGTGCCAGCTCACAGGGGGGTGAGCAGTTCTTC. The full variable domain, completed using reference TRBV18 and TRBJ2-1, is NAGVMQNPRHLVRRRGQEARLRCSPMKGHSHVYWYRQLPEEGLKFMVYLQKENIIDESGMPKERFSAEFPKEGPSILRIQQVVRGDSAAYFCASSQGGEQFFGPGTRLTVL.

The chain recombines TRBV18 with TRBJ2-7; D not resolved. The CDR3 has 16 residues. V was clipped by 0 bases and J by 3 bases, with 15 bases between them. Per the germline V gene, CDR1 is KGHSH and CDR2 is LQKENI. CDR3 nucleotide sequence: TGTGCCAGCTCACCACCCTCTGGCAGAAATCGCTACGAGCAGTACTTC. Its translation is CASSPPSGRNRYEQYF.

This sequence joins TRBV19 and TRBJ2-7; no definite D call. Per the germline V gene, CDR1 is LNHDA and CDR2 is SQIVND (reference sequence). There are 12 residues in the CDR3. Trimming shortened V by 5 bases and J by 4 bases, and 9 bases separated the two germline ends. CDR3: CASSRPGYEQYF. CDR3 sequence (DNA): TGTGCCAGTAGTCGGCCCGGATACGAGCAGTACTTC.

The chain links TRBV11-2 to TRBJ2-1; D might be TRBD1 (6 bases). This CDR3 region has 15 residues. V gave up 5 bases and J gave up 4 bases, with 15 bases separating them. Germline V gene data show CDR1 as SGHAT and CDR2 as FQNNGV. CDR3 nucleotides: TGTGCCAGCAGCCCCCCGGGACAACCGTACAATGAGCAGTTCTTC. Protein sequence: CASSPPGQPYNEQFF.

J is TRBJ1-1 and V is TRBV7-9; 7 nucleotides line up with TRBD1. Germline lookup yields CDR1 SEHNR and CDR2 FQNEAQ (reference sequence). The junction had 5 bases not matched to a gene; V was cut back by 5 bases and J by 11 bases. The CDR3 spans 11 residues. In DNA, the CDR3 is TGTGCCAGCAGCCCCGGGACAGCGGCTTTCTTT. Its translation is CASSPGTAAFF. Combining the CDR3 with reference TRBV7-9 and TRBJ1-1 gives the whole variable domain DTGVSQNPRHKITKRGQNVTFRCDPISEHNRLYWYRQTLGQGPEFLTYFQNEAQLEKSRLLSDRFSAERPKGSFSTLEIQRTEQGDSAMYLCASSPGTAAFFGQGTRLTVV.

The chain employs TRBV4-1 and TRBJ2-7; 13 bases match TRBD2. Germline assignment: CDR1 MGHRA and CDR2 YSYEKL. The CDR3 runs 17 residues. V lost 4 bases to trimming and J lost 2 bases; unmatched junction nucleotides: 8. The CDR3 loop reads CASSPSLAGGAAYEQYF. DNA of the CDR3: TGCGCCAGCAGCCCGTCACTAGCGGGAGGGGCCGCCTACGAGCAGTACTTC.

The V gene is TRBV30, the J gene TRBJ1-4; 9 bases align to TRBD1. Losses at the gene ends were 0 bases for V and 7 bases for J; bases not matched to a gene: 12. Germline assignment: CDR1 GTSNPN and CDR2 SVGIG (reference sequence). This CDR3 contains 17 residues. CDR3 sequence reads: CAWSVLGTGLLREKLFF. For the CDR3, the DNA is TGTGCCTGGAGTGTACTAGGGACAGGGCTTTTGCGTGAAAAACTGTTTTTT. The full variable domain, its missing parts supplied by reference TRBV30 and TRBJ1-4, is SQTIHQWPATLVQPVGSPLSLECTVEGTSNPNLYWYRQAAGRGLQLLFYSVGIGQISSEVPQNLSASRPQDRQFILSSKKLLLSDSGFYLCAWSVLGTGLLREKLFFGSGTQLSVL.

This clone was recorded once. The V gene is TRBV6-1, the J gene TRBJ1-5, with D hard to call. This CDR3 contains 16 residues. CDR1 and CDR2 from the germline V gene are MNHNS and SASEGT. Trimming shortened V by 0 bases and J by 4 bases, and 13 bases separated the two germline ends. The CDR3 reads CASSEAQRTENQPQHF. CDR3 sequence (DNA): TGTGCCAGCAGTGAAGCGCAAAGAACGGAAAATCAGCCCCAGCATTTT.

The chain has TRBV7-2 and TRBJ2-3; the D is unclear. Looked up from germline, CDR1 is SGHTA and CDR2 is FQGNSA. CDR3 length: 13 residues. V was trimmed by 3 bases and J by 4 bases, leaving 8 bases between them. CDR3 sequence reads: CASSFWQADTQYF. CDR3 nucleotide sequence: TGTGCCAGCAGCTTTTGGCAGGCAGATACGCAGTATTTT.

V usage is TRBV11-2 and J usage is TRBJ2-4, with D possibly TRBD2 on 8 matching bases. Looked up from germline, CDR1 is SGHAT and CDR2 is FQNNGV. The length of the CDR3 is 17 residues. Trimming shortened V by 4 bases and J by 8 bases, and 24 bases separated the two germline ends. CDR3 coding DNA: TGTGCCAGCAGCTGGTACAGGGGACTAAGCGGGAGTGACATTCAGTACTTC. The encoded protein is CASSWYRGLSGSDIQYF.

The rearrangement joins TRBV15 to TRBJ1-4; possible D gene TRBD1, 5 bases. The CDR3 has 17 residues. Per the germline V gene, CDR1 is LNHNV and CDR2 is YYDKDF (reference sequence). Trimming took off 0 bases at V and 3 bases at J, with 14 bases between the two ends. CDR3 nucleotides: TGTGCCACCAGCAGAGATCTCTGGACAACCTCTAATGAAAAACTGTTTTTT. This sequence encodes CATSRDLWTTSNEKLFF.

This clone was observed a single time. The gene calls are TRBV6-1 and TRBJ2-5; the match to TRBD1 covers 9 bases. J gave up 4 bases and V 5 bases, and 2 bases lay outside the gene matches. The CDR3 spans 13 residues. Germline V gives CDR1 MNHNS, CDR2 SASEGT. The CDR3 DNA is TGTGCCAGCAGTATGGACAGGGGAGAGACCCAGTACTTC. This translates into CASSMDRGETQYF.

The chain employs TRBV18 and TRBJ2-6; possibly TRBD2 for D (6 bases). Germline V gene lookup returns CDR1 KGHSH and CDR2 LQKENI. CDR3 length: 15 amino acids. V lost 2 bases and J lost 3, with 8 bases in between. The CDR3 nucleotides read TGTGCCAGCTCACCAAAGGAGGGTGGGGCCAACGTCCTGACTTTC. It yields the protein CASSPKEGGANVLTF.